The 3 T cell receptor beta chains in this list originate from one sample, sequenced in a study of cytotoxic CD8 clonotypes in ibrutinib-treated CLL. Repertoires were generated with immunoSEQ multiplex PCR, while TCRdb's copy carries only in-frame clones and drops some. The table shows hundreds of thousands of clones, with under 75% occurring only once. The sample was PBMCs, taken after 24 months of ibrutinib treatment. These receptors were collected from a human donor with chronic lymphocytic leukemia.

This chain connects TRBV15 to TRBJ2-7; D is uncertain. Germline V gene lookup returns CDR1 LNHNV and CDR2 YYDKDF (reference sequence). The germline V and J ends were trimmed by 1 base and 6 bases, with 7 bases remaining between them. The CDR3 covers 12 residues. The chain's CDR3 is CATSRAPSEQYF. The CDR3 nucleotides read TGTGCCACCAGCAGAGCCCCGAGCGAGCAGTACTTC.

Notes on this clone: In the same sample, other DNA sequences code for this CDR3. The V call is TRBV7-8, the J call TRBJ2-5; a possible D gene is TRBD1 (5 bases). Germline V gives CDR1 SGHVS, CDR2 FQNEAQ. The CDR3 has 13 amino acids. Trimming left V 2 bases short and J 2 bases short, with 6 bases between. CDR3 amino acids: CASSLQGQETQYF. Here the CDR3 DNA reads TGTGCCAGCAGCTTACAGGGTCAAGAGACCCAGTACTTC.

The chain joins TRBV7-8 to TRBJ2-5; possible D gene TRBD2, 6 bases. Germline CDR1 reads SGHVS; CDR2 reads FQNEAQ. The length of the CDR3 is 14 residues. V lost 3 bases, J lost 5 bases, and 13 bases lay in between. The CDR3 is CASSLGGLLETQYF. In DNA form, the CDR3 reads TGTGCCAGCAGCTTGGGGGGACTGTTGGAGACCCAGTACTTC.